Given below is one T cell receptor (beta chain) in context. The antigen is unknown. The V end was cut by 0 bases, the J end by 4 bases, with 12 bases between. The germline CDR1 and CDR2 sequences are ENHRY and SYGVKD. This CDR3 contains 16 residues. The data belong to a study of regulatory T cells in long-lasting Graves disease. Findings and limits, study-wide: Lower TCR diversity was seen in persistent Graves' patients than in newly diagnosed ones.

Time point: persistent/refractory GD, antithyroid drugs over 5 years with positive TRAb. With RNA extracted from PBMCs as input, the TCR library was made. The patients were drawn from one endocrinology department in Xi'an, China. Construction of TCR beta libraries relied on iRepertoire HTBI primers and on Arm-PCR targeting CDR3 regions. TCRdb re-called the multiplex PCR reads with MiXCR, one entry per CDR3 protein. The sample has fewer than 600,000 distinct CDR3 sequences, under 25% seen once. The rearrangement links TRBV10-3 to TRBJ2-2, with D hard to call. The material was peripheral blood mononuclear cells (PBMCs), obtained when the disease was refractory, from a patient treated with antithyroid drugs. This sequence was found in a female donor with Graves disease. The CDR3 reads CAISESTVRVTGELFF. CDR3 bases: TGTGCCATCAGTGAGTCGACCGTTCGGGTCACCGGGGAGCTGTTTTTT.